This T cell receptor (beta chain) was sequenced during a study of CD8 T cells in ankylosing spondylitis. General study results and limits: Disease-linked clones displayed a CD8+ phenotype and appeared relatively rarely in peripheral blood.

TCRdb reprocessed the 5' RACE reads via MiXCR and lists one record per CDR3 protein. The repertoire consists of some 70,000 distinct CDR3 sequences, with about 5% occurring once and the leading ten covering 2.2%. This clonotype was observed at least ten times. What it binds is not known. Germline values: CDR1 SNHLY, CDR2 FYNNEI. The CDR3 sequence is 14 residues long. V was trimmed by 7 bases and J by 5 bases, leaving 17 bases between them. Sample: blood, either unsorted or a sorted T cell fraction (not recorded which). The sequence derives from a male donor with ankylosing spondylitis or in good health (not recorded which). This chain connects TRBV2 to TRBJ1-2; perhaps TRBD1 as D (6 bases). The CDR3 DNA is TGTGCCAGCAATCCTCACAGGGCAGAATATGGCTACACCTTC. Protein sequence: CASNPHRAEYGYTF.